What follows are 17 T cell receptor beta chains derived from one specimen sequenced in a study of OX40 agonist ivuxolimab in advanced cancers. Using immunoSEQ multiplex PCR, the repertoire was profiled, and TCRdb retains in-frame clones only, with some absent. The data show over 25,000 clones, approximately 91% seen once. The specimen was CD4+ or CD8+ T cells sorted from blood, collected in a trial of the OX40 agonist ivuxolimab. The origin of the receptors is an adult with an advanced solid tumor such as melanoma, head and neck, liver or kidney cancer.

The V gene is TRBV5-1, the J gene TRBJ2-3; the D call may be TRBD1 or TRBD2 (9 bases each). V gave up 4 bases and J gave up 4 bases, with 28 bases separating them. The CDR3 is made up of 19 amino acids. The V gene's germline CDR1 is SGHRS and CDR2 YFSETQ. The CDR3: CASSAGGQGSLAGPDTQYF. In DNA, the CDR3 is TGCGCCAGCAGCGCGGGGGGACAGGGTTCCCTAGCGGGGCCAGATACGCAGTATTTT.

CDR3 amino acids: CTSSQERRGALSTDTQYF. The CDR3 bases are TGCACCAGCAGCCAAGAACGGAGGGGGGCGTTAAGCACAGATACGCAGTATTTT. This chain uses TRBV1 with TRBJ2-3. TRBV1 is designated a pseudogene. This CDR3 is 18 amino acids long.

The chain is built from TRBV7-6 and TRBJ2-7; 8 bases are a match to TRBD1. The V gene end was trimmed by 5 bases and the J gene end by 2 bases; junction bases not matched to a gene: 2. CDR3 length: 13 amino acids. Germline V gene lookup returns CDR1 SGHVS and CDR2 FNYEAQ. The CDR3 sequence: CASSAQGAYEQYF. Written as DNA, the CDR3 is TGTGCCAGCAGCGCACAGGGGGCCTACGAGCAGTACTTC.

This clone showed up just once. The chain joins TRBV5-1 to TRBJ1-5, with D possibly matching TRBD1 (6 bases). The CDR3 runs to 13 residues. CDR1 is SGHRS, CDR2 YFSETQ, per germline. Trimming stripped 4 bases from V and 6 bases from J, with 11 bases between. Here the CDR3 reads CASSTGFGQPQHF. CDR3 DNA: TGCGCCAGCAGCACAGGGTTCGGTCAGCCCCAGCATTTT.

The chain recombines TRBV6-1 with TRBJ1-5; TRBD1 matches 7 bases. Germline V gene data show CDR1 as MNHNS and CDR2 as SASEGT. With 1 base clipped from V and 3 bases from J, the junction kept 6 bases outside the gene matches. The length of the CDR3 is 16 residues. CDR3 amino acids: CASSEEGGQYNQPQHF. The DNA for the CDR3 is TGTGCCAGCAGTGAAGAGGGGGGACAGTACAATCAGCCCCAGCATTTT.

The chain has TRBV7-6 and TRBJ2-3, with TRBD2 matching over 11 bases. The V gene's germline CDR1 is SGHVS and CDR2 FNYEAQ. CDR3 length: 20 amino acids. V was clipped by 1 base and J by 4 bases; unmatched bases: 16. CDR3 in DNA: TGTGCCAGCAGCTTAGGTGTTAGCGGGGGGGCAATGGAGAATGCAGATACGCAGTATTTT. Its translation: CASSLGVSGGAMENADTQYF. Full variable domain (rest looked up from reference TRBV7-6 and TRBJ2-3): GAGVSQSPRYKVTKRGQDVALRCDPISGHVSLYWYRQALGQGPEFLTYFNYEAQQDKSGLPNDRFSAERPEGSISTLTIQRTEQRDSAMYRCASSLGVSGGAMENADTQYFGPGTRLTVL.

The chain recombines TRBV7-3 with TRBJ2-3; D may match TRBD1 or TRBD2 (6 bases each). Germline CDR1 and CDR2: SGHTA and FQGTGA. V was trimmed by 1 base and J by 2 bases, leaving 10 bases between them. The CDR3 length is 15 residues. The CDR3 DNA reads as TGTGCCAGCAGCTTAAGTGGGGGGCTCACAGATACGCAGTATTTT. Protein sequence: CASSLSGGLTDTQYF. Combining the CDR3 with reference TRBV7-3 and TRBJ2-3 gives the whole variable domain GAGVSQTPSNKVTEKGKYVELRCDPISGHTALYWYRQSLGQGPEFLIYFQGTGAADDSGLPNDRFFAVRPEGSVSTLKIQRTERGDSAVYLCASSLSGGLTDTQYFGPGTRLTVL.

V and J are TRBV7-2 and TRBJ2-5; 9 bases agree with TRBD1. This CDR3 region has 14 residues. CDR1 and CDR2 (germline): SGHTA, FQGNSA. J lost 2 bases, V lost 5 bases, and 3 bases had no gene match. The CDR3 coding sequence is TGTGCCAGCAGCCTGACAGGGGGGCAAGAGACCCAGTACTTC. This gives the protein CASSLTGGQETQYF.

The chain links TRBV6-5 to TRBJ2-7; D is ambiguous. V dropped 6 bases and J dropped 2 bases, with 11 bases sitting between them. This CDR3 spans 13 amino acids. The germline CDR1 and CDR2 sequences are MNHEY and SVGAGI. The CDR3 DNA reads as TGTGCCAGCAGACCGGGTTTCGCCTACGAGCAGTACTTC. Translated, it gives CASRPGFAYEQYF.

J is TRBJ2-7 and V is TRBV6-6; weak D call: TRBD2 (5 bases). The CDR3 covers 14 residues. Trimming cost V 2 bases and J 7 bases, with 15 bases left between them. Germline assignment: CDR1 MNHNY and CDR2 SVGAGI (reference sequence). The CDR3 loop is CASSYPARPGEQYF. As DNA, the CDR3 is TGTGCCAGCAGTTACCCCGCGCGACCGGGGGAGCAGTACTTC.

This chain joins TRBV7-9 and TRBJ2-7, with D possibly being TRBD1 (6 bases). V gave up 1 base and J gave up 3 bases, with 13 bases separating them. Germline CDR1 and CDR2: SEHNR and FQNEAQ (reference sequence). CDR3 length: 15 amino acids. This CDR3 is CASSLEQGRDYEQYF. The CDR3 region has the DNA TGTGCCAGCAGCTTAGAACAGGGAAGGGACTACGAGCAGTACTTC.

The chain is built from TRBV9 and TRBJ2-3; TRBD2 matches 15 bases. V dropped 7 bases and J dropped 2; count of bases not matched to a gene: 14. CDR1 is SGDLS, CDR2 YYNGEE, per germline. This CDR3 comprises 19 residues. CDR3 loop: CASGISTGTSGGSTDTQYF. The CDR3 DNA is TGTGCCAGCGGCATAAGCACCGGGACTAGCGGGGGGTCCACAGATACGCAGTATTTT.

The chain employs TRBV7-9 and TRBJ2-7; 10 bases agree with TRBD1. Germline V gene lookup returns CDR1 SEHNR and CDR2 FQNEAQ (reference sequence). Losses at the gene ends were 5 bases for V and 2 bases for J; bases not matched to a gene: 12. CDR3 length equals 17 residues. Here the CDR3 reads CASSPSEGQGSPYEQYF. As DNA, the CDR3 is TGTGCCAGCAGCCCCTCCGAGGGACAGGGGTCTCCCTACGAGCAGTACTTC.

The genes are TRBV6-6 and TRBJ2-1; possibly TRBD2 for D (5 bases). The CDR3 is 16 residues long. Trimming took 0 bases from V and 9 from J, leaving 18 bases between them. Germline CDR1 reads MNHNY; CDR2 reads SVGAGI (reference sequence). CDR3 sequence reads: CASSYSRAETVFEQFF. The CDR3 DNA reads as TGTGCCAGCAGTTACTCGAGGGCTGAAACCGTTTTTGAGCAGTTCTTC.

The V and J genes are TRBV4-3 and TRBJ2-3; perhaps TRBD2 as D (6 bases). V was clipped by 4 bases and J by 6 bases, with 17 bases between them. CDR1 and CDR2 from the germline V gene are LGHNA and YSLEER. This CDR3 region has 15 residues. CDR3 nucleotide sequence: TGCGCCAGCAGCCGGACCGGAGGAGGGCTGGATACGCAGTATTTT. Protein sequence: CASSRTGGGLDTQYF.

This clone has a handful of counts. The chain links TRBV2 to TRBJ2-1, with D unresolved. Germline loops: CDR1 SNHLY, CDR2 FYNNEI. Trimming cost V 6 bases and J 0 bases, with 6 bases left between them. The CDR3 spans 13 residues. The CDR3 is CASRGRSYNEQFF. CDR3 nucleotides: TGTGCCAGCAGGGGCCGCTCCTACAATGAGCAGTTCTTC.

The chain joins TRBV7-9 to TRBJ2-5, with TRBD2 as a possible D gene (6 bases). The CDR3 contains 13 residues. Trimming pared 4 bases from V and 5 bases from J, leaving 11 bases between. Germline CDR1 reads SEHNR; CDR2 reads FQNEAQ (reference sequence). The CDR3 region is CASSSGGRETQYF. CDR3 nucleotide sequence: TGTGCCAGCAGCTCCGGGGGAAGGGAGACCCAGTACTTC.